A selection of T cell receptor beta chains follows, all from one sample in a study of T cell repertoires in aging, cancer and after chemotherapy. TCRdb analysed the multiplex PCR reads with MiXCR anew, one entry per CDR3 protein. This sample carries over 3,000 distinct CDR3 sequences, under 40% of them seen once, and the ten largest clones take roughly half. Input material: blood. All receptors come from a human donor in good health. CDR3s include the opening cysteine and the closing phenylalanine or tryptophan. The order of the fields is clone size, J gene, D gene, V gene, CDR3 DNA, CDR3 protein. The D gene is left open where the match is weak. The size entry is marked missing in some rows and otherwise reads once, few, many or a size class.

.	TRBJ2-7	TRBD2	TRBV6-2/TRBV6-3	TGTGCCAGCAGTTTTGGGACTAGCGGGGGCTACGAGCAGTACTTC	CASSFGTSGGYEQYF
.	TRBJ2-7	.	TRBV6-6	TGTGCCAGCGGGGGTTCCTACGAGCAGTACTTC	CASGGSYEQYF
.	TRBJ2-2	TRBD1	TRBV5-1	TGCGCCAGCAGCCAACAACAGGGGATGGGGGAGCTGTTTTTT	CASSQQQGMGELFF
.	TRBJ1-5	.	TRBV6-1	TGTGCCAGCAGGGACAAACAGGGAAGGGGTCAGCCCCAGCATTTT	CASRDKQGRGQPQHF
.	TRBJ2-1	.	TRBV19	TGTGCCAGTAGTGAGTACTACAATGAGCAGTTCTTC	CASSEYYNEQFF
few	TRBJ1-4	TRBD1	TRBV19	TGTGCCAGTATGACCGGGACAGGGGACGAAAAACTGTTTTTT	CASMTGTGDEKLFF
.	TRBJ2-3	TRBD2	TRBV12-3/TRBV12-4	TGTGCCAGCAGTGCTTTACCTAGCGGGGGGACAGATACGCAGTATTTT	CASSALPSGGTDTQYF
.	TRBJ1-5	.	TRBV11-3	TGTGCCAGCAGTCCAGGCCTGAGCAATCAGCCCCAGCATTTT	CASSPGLSNQPQHF
.	TRBJ1-5	.	TRBV6-5	TGTGCCAGCAGTCCAGACTCCGGCAATCAGCACCAGCATTTT	CASSPDSGNQHQHF
.	TRBJ2-4	TRBD1	TRBV13	TGTGCCAGCAGCTTGGGACAGGGAAAAAACATTCAGTACTTC	CASSLGQGKNIQYF
.	TRBJ2-7	TRBD1	TRBV10-3	TGTGCCATCAGTGATCCGGGACAGGGGGGCTACGAGCAGTACTTC	CAISDPGQGGYEQYF
.	TRBJ2-2	TRBD2	TRBV5-1	TGCGCCAGCAGCTCGCCGGGGGGTGACACCGGGGAGCTGTTTTTT	CASSSPGGDTGELFF
.	TRBJ2-1	.	TRBV5-1	TGCGCCAGCAGCTTGGTGGGATCCAATGAGCAGTTCTTC	CASSLVGSNEQFF
.	TRBJ1-2	.	TRBV28	TGTGCCAGCAGTCCGGGGGGCGTTAACTATGGCTACACCTTC	CASSPGGVNYGYTF
medium-sized	TRBJ2-6	.	TRBV19	TGTGCCAGTAGTATGGACTCAGGCCCTGGGGCCAACGTCCTGACTTTC	CASSMDSGPGANVLTF
.	TRBJ1-1	.	TRBV19	TGTGCCAGTAGTATACAGGCAAACACTGAAGCTTTCTTT	CASSIQANTEAFF
few	TRBJ1-1	TRBD1	TRBV11-1	TGTGCCAGCAGCTCCGGACAGGGGAATAGGTGGTACACTGAAGCTTTCTTT	CASSSGQGNRWYTEAFF
medium-sized	TRBJ2-1	.	TRBV29-1	TGCAGCGTTGTGGGGCCTTTCTACAATGAGCAGTTCTTC	CSVVGPFYNEQFF
.	TRBJ2-5	TRBD1	TRBV5-5	TGTGCCAGCAGCTTGATTCCAGGGGGCGCGGAGACCCAGTACTTC	CASSLIPGGAETQYF
few	TRBJ2-1	.	TRBV18	TGTGCCAGCTCCGCGTATGGGAACGTGCCCTACAATGAGCAGTTCTTC	CASSAYGNVPYNEQFF
medium-sized	TRBJ1-4	.	TRBV29-1	TGCAGCGTAACTGGGGAGGATAGTGAAAAACTGTTTTTT	CSVTGEDSEKLFF
.	TRBJ1-1	TRBD1	TRBV6-2/TRBV6-3	TGTGCCAGCAGTTCGCCGGGGATACAGGGGAATGAAGCTTTCTTT	CASSSPGIQGNEAFF
.	TRBJ1-2	.	TRBV6-1	TGTGCCAGCAGACGACTGAACTATGGCTACACCTTC	CASRRLNYGYTF
.	TRBJ1-4	TRBD1	TRBV12-3/TRBV12-4	TGTGCCAGCAGTTCGCCCGGGACAGGTACTGAAAAACTGTTTTTT	CASSSPGTGTEKLFF
.	TRBJ1-1	.	TRBV19	TGTGCCAGTAGTACGACCCTGGAAGCTTTCTTT	CASSTTLEAFF
.	TRBJ2-7	TRBD1	TRBV6-2/TRBV6-3	TGTGCCAGCAGGGGGTCCGGGACAGGAGCCTACGAGCAGTACTTC	CASRGSGTGAYEQYF
.	TRBJ1-2	TRBD1	TRBV12-3/TRBV12-4	TGTGCCAGCACCCCTCAGGGGGACTATGGCTACACCTTC	CASTPQGDYGYTF
few	TRBJ2-2	TRBD1	TRBV6-1	TGTGCCAGCAGTGAATCGACAGGGGACACCGGGGAGCTGTTTTTT	CASSESTGDTGELFF
.	TRBJ1-1	TRBD1	TRBV15	TGTGCCACCAGCCCCGGGACAGGGGGCCTCACTGAAGCTTTCTTT	CATSPGTGGLTEAFF
few	TRBJ2-2	.	TRBV6-6	TGTGCCAGCGAAGGGGGGACCACGAACACCGGGGAGCTGTTTTTT	CASEGGTTNTGELFF
.	TRBJ2-1	TRBD2	TRBV20-1	TGCAGTGCGGTTAGCGGGGGGCGGAACTACAATGAGCAGTTCTTC	CSAVSGGRNYNEQFF
.	TRBJ2-6	TRBD1	TRBV18	TGTGCCAGCTCACGAGGACAGGGGTTTGTTGGGGGCAACGTCCTGACTTTC	CASSRGQGFVGGNVLTF
few	TRBJ1-2	TRBD1	TRBV18	TGTGCCAGCTCCCAGGGACAGGGCTCCAACTATGGCTACACCTTC	CASSQGQGSNYGYTF
medium-sized	TRBJ2-3	.	TRBV29-1	TGCAGCGTTGTCGGGGGCGGGACAGATACGCAGTATTTT	CSVVGGGTDTQYF
.	TRBJ1-4	.	TRBV15	TGTGCCACCAGCAGAGATGGTCTGACGAATGAAAAACTGTTTTTT	CATSRDGLTNEKLFF
few	TRBJ2-5	TRBD1	TRBV18	TGTGCCAGCTCATCGACGGGACAGCCCCAAGAGACCCAGTACTTC	CASSSTGQPQETQYF
.	TRBJ2-1	TRBD2	TRBV10-1	TGCGCCAGCAGCCCCAGGACTAGCGGGGCCTACAATGAGCAGTTCTTC	CASSPRTSGAYNEQFF
few	TRBJ2-3	TRBD2	TRBV15	TGTGCCACCAGCATTAGCGGGGGGGTGGGAGATACGCAGTATTTT	CATSISGGVGDTQYF
.	TRBJ2-1	TRBD2	TRBV5-1	TGCGCCAGCAGCGAGACTCTAGCGGGGGCCCAATACAATGAGCAGTTCTTC	CASSETLAGAQYNEQFF
few	TRBJ1-2	.	TRBV6-1	TGTGCCAGCAGTGAAGGTGACTATGGCTACACCTTC	CASSEGDYGYTF
.	TRBJ1-5	TRBD1	TRBV6-6	TGTGCCAGCAGTTATACAGGGGGTGAGGGTCAGCCCCAGCATTTT	CASSYTGGEGQPQHF
.	TRBJ2-3	.	TRBV5-6	TGTGCCAGCAGCTTGCTGCAAGCCACAGATACGCAGTATTTT	CASSLLQATDTQYF
.	TRBJ1-2	.	TRBV12-3/TRBV12-4	TGTGCCAGCAGCCCCAATGGCGCGGGCAGCCACACCTTC	CASSPNGAGSHTF
few	TRBJ1-4	.	TRBV19	TGTGCCAGTAGTGAATCTGCAACTAATGAAAAACTGTTTTTT	CASSESATNEKLFF
.	TRBJ2-1	.	TRBV6-1	TGTGCCAGCAGTTGGGACTCCGTCTACAATGAGCAGTTCTTC	CASSWDSVYNEQFF
.	TRBJ1-2	.	TRBV5-4	TGTGCCAGCAGCCCCAATCGGGTGAACTACACCTTC	CASSPNRVNYTF
once	TRBJ2-3	.	TRBV11-1	TGTGCCAGCAGCTTGGCTCGTGCTACAGATACGCAGTATTTT	CASSLARATDTQYF
.	TRBJ2-2	TRBD2	TRBV5-1	TGCGCCAGCAGCTTGGATCCCGGGGGACTAGAGTACACCGGGGAGCTGTTTTTT	CASSLDPGGLEYTGELFF
once	TRBJ1-6	TRBD1	TRBV6-6	TGTCCCAGCAGTTACAACGACAGGGGGGCCTCACCCCTCCACTTT	CPSSYNDRGASPLHF
few	TRBJ1-1	.	TRBV4-2	TGTGCCAGCAGCAAACCAGGAGCGGAGGTAAGCACTGAAGCTTTCTTT	CASSKPGAEVSTEAFF
.	TRBJ1-3	.	TRBV5-5	TGTGCCAGCAGCTTCGACGGGGCAGCTGGAAACACCATATATTTT	CASSFDGAAGNTIYF
few	TRBJ2-5	.	TRBV6-5	TGTGCCAGCAGTCACGCGGACCTCCGGGCGGCCCAGTACTTC	CASSHADLRAAQYF
few	TRBJ2-1	.	TRBV6-5	TGTGCCAGCAGCCAACCCCCCCGTGGCAATGAGCAGTTCTTC	CASSQPPRGNEQFF
few	TRBJ1-2	.	TRBV5-4	TGTGCCAGCAGCCCGGCTGTTGAGGGCCCAGGGGGCTACACCTTC	CASSPAVEGPGGYTF
few	TRBJ2-3	TRBD1	TRBV5-3	TGTGCCAGAAGACCGACAGGGGTGATTAGCACAGATACGCAGTATTTT	CARRPTGVISTDTQYF